The clone carrying this TCR beta chain came up many times. Its antigen is undetermined. The data were obtained in a study of T cells in Graves' hyperthyroidism and ophthalmopathy. Clinical symptoms, serum thyroxine and TRAb, thyroid ultrasound and orbital computed tomography together formed the diagnostic basis. Amplified regions were TCR beta CDR3 sequences from RNA transcripts. RT-PCR in the first round (using the HTBI primer set) targeted the TCR CDR3. MiXCR was run by TCRdb on the multiplex PCR reads, yielding one entry per CDR3 protein. The sample shows 530,000 or so distinct CDR3 sequences, more than 45% of them seen only once. Trimming removed 7 bases from V and 6 bases from J, with 15 bases in between. The CDR3 totals 13 residues. Notes on the study in general: Most expanded thyroid clonotypes above 0.001 recurred in blood. It was a median roughly six months before onset that the model predicted ophthalmopathy.

The chain couples TRBV12-3 or TRBV12-4 to TRBJ1-2; D gene ambiguous. The TCR comes from a woman between 18 and 30 years old with Graves' hyperthyroidism. Input material: peripheral blood or thyroid tissue (not recorded which). CDR3 DNA sequence: TGTGCCAGCACCCTCCGGAGTACGAATGGCTACACCTTC. This gives the protein CASTLRSTNGYTF.